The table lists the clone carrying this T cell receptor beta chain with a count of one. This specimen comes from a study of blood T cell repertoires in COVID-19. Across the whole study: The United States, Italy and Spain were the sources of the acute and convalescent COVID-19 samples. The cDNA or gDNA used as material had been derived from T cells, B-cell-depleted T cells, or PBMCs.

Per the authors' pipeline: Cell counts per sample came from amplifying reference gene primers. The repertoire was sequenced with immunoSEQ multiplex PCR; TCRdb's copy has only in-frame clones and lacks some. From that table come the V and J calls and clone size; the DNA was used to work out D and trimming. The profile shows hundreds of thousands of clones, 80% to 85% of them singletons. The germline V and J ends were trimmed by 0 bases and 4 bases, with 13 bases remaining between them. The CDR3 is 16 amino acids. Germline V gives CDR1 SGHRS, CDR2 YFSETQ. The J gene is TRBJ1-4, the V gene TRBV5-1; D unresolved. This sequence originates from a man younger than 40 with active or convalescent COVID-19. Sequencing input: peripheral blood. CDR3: CASSLVGGTVNEKLFF. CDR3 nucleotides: TGCGCCAGCAGCTTGGTAGGCGGAACGGTTAATGAAAAACTGTTTTTT.